Below, 6 T cell receptor beta chains from the same sample are listed, as sequenced in a study of blood T cell repertoires in COVID-19. The method was immunoSEQ multiplex PCR; TCRdb's version includes in-frame clones alone and lacks a portion of them. Of about 360,000 clones detected, around 87% appear once; the ten largest clones hold 3%. The sequencing sample was made of peripheral blood. These TCRs come from a human donor in a cohort sampled during active COVID-19.

This chain links TRBV7-9 with TRBJ2-1; 11 positions agree with TRBD2. The V gene's germline CDR1 is SEHNR and CDR2 FQNEAQ (reference sequence). V was clipped by 5 bases and J by 5 bases; unmatched bases: 5. The CDR3 loop spans 15 amino acids. CDR3: CASSAPGLADNEQFF. CDR3 nucleotide sequence: TGTGCCAGCAGCGCTCCGGGACTAGCGGACAATGAGCAGTTCTTC.

In the case of this clone: The same CDR3 arises from other DNA sequences in this sample as well. This sequence joins TRBV19 and TRBJ1-1, with D uncertain. Trimming took 3 bases from V and 2 from J, leaving 7 bases between them. From germline, CDR1 is LNHDA and CDR2 SQIVND (reference sequence). The CDR3 is 13 residues long. CDR3 region: CASSISLNTEAFF. As DNA, the CDR3 is TGTGCCAGTAGTATTTCCTTAAACACTGAAGCTTTCTTT.

This clone was recorded many times. The junction differs from germline at one of its ends, possibly a read error. The DNA for the CDR3 is TGTGCTAGCAGCCCGACAGCCCATGGTGAGCAGTTCTTC. It codes for CASSPTAHGEQFF. This chain uses TRBV7-7 with TRBJ2-1; TRBD1 is a possible D gene (5 bases). The CDR3 is 13 residues long. Germline CDR1 and CDR2: SSHAT and FNYEAQ (reference sequence).

This rearrangement joins TRBV3-1 (or the pseudogene TRBV3-2) to TRBJ2-7; no reliable D call. The CDR3 sequence is 12 residues long. Germline V gene data show CDR1 as LGHDT and CDR2 as YNNKEL (reference sequence). Trimming shortened V by 0 bases and J by 7 bases, and 7 bases separated the two germline ends. CDR3 amino acids: CASSQEYTEQYF. For the CDR3, the DNA is TGTGCCAGCAGCCAAGAATACACGGAGCAGTACTTC.

V gene TRBV3-1 (or the pseudogene TRBV3-2) combines with J gene TRBJ1-5, with D unresolved. The length of the CDR3 is 14 residues. Germline lookup yields CDR1 LGHDT and CDR2 YNNKEL (reference sequence). Deletions cut 4 bases from V and 0 bases from J, with 7 bases between. The DNA of the CDR3 is TGTGCCAGCAGCCTGGGCTATAGCAATCAGCCCCAGCATTTT. Its translation: CASSLGYSNQPQHF.

The chain recombines TRBV18 with TRBJ2-7, with TRBD2 as a possible D gene (5 bases). This CDR3 region has 13 residues. The germline V gene has CDR1 KGHSH and CDR2 LQKENI. V lost 3 bases, J lost 5 bases, and 11 bases lay in between. CDR3 loop: CASSPLLRDEQYF. The CDR3 nucleotides read TGTGCCAGCTCACCTCTTTTGCGGGACGAGCAGTACTTC.